The clone carrying this TCR beta chain turned up a few times. The data derive from a study of blood T cell repertoires in COVID-19. As for the study in general: The samples span acute and convalescent COVID-19 from the United States, Italy and Spain. In each case, the material was cDNA or gDNA derived from T cells, B-cell-depleted T cells, or PBMCs.

CDR1 is SGHDN, CDR2 FVKESK, per germline. V was shortened by 1 base and J by 10 bases, with 14 bases between the two germline ends. The CDR3 runs 15 residues. Authors' analysis steps: Amplification with reference gene primers provided the estimates of nucleated cell counts. Clones were sequenced by immunoSEQ multiplex PCR, and TCRdb holds only the in-frame ones, with some missing. V and J calls plus clone size are reproduced from that table; the DNA served to infer D and trimming. The sample yields approximately 150,000 clones, approximately 78% seen once. The origin of this receptor is a human donor with acute or convalescent COVID-19. The donor label of this sample is uncertain. The chain is built from TRBV14 and TRBJ1-6; D unresolved. Source material: peripheral blood. CDR3: CASSQGGGSSSPLHF. In DNA form, the CDR3 reads TGTGCCAGCAGCCAAGGGGGAGGGTCGTCCTCACCCCTCCACTTT.